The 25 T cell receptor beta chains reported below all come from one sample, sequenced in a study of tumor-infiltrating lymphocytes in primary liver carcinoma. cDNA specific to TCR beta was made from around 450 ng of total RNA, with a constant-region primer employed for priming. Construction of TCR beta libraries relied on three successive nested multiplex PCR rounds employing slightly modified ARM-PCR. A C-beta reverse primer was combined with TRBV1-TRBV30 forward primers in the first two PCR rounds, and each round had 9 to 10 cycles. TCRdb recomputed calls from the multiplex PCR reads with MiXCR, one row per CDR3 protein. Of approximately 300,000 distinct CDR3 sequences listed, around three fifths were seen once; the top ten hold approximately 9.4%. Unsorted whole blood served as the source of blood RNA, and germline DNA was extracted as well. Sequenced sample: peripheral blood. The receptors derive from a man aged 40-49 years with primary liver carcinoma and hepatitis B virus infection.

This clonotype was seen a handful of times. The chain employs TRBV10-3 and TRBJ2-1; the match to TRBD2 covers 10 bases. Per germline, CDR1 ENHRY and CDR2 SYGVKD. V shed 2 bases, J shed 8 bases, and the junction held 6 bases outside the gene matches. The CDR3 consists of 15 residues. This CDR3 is CAISEPSGRADEQFF. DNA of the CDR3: TGTGCCATCAGTGAGCCGAGCGGGAGGGCCGATGAGCAGTTCTTC.

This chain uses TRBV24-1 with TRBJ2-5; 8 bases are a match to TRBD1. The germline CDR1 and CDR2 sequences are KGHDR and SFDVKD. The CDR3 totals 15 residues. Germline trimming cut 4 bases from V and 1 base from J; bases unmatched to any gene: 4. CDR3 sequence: CATSEGTGSQETQYF. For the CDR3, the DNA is TGTGCCACCAGTGAGGGGACAGGATCCCAAGAGACCCAGTACTTC.

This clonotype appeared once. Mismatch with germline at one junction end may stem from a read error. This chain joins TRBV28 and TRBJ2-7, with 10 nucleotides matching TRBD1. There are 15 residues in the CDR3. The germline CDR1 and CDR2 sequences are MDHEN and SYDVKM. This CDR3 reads CASSPGQGDTYEQYF. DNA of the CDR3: TGTGCCAGCAGTCCAGGACAGGGGGACACCTACGAGCAGTATTTC.

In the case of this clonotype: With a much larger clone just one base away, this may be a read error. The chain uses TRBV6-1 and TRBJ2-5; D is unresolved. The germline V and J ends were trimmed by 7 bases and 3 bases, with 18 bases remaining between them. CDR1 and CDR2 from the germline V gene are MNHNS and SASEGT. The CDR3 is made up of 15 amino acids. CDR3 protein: CASISTLGSEETQYF. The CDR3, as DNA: TGTGCCAGCATCTCGACGCTTGGTTCCGAAGAGACCCAGTACTTC.

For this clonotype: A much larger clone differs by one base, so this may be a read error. The CDR3 DNA reads as TGTGCCTGCAGCGAGGGACTAGCGGGAGGGCAGCAGTTCTTC. This encodes CACSEGLAGGQQFF. The chain is built from TRBV6-5 and TRBJ2-1; 16 bases fit TRBD2. The CDR3 has 14 amino acids. Germline CDR1 reads MNHEY; CDR2 reads SVGAGI.

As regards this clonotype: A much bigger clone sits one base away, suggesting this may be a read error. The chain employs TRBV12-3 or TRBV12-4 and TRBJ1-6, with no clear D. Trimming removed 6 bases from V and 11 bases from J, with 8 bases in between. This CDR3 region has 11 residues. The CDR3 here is CASSRDPPLHF. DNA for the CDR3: TGTGCCAGCAGCCGGGATCCACCCCTCCACTTT.

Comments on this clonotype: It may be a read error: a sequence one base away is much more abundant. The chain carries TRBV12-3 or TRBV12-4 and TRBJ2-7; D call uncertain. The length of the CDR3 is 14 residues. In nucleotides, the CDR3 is TGTGCCAGCAGTTTATCCGGGCATGTTTACGAGCAGTGCTTC. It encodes CASSLSGHVYEQCF.

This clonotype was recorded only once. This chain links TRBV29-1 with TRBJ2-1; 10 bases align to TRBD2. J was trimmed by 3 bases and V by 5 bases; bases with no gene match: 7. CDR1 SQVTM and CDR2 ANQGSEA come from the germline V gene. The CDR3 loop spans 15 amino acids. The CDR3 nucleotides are TGCAGCGTTCGCTCTAGCGGGAGACACTACAATGAGCAGTTCTTC. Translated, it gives CSVRSSGRHYNEQFF.

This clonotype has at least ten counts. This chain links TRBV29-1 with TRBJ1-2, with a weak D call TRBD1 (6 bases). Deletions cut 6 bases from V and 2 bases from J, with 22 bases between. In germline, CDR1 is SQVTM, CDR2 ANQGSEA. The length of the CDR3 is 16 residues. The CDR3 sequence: CSVDPRQEGRNYGYTF. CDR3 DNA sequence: TGCAGCGTCGACCCCCGACAGGAGGGCAGGAACTATGGCTACACCTTC. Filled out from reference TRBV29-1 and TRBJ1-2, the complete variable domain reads SAVISQKPSRDICQRGTSLTIQCQVDSQVTMMFWYRQQPGQSLTLIATANQGSEATYESGFVIDKFPISRPNLTFSTLTVSNMSPEDSSIYLCSVDPRQEGRNYGYTFGSGTRLTVV.

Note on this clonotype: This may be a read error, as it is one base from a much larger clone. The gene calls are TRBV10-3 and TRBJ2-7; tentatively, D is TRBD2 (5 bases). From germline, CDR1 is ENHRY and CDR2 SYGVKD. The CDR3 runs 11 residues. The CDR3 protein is CATSEGARWDF. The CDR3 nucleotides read TGTGCCACCAGTGAGGGTGCCCGATGGGACTTC.

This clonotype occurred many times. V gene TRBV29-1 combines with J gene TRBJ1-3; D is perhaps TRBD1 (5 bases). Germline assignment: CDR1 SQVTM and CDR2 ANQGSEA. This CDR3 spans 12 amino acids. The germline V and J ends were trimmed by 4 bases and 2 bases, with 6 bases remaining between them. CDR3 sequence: CSVGGAGNTIYF. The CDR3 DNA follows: TGCAGCGTTGGAGGGGCTGGAAACACCATATATTTT. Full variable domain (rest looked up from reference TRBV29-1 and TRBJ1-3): SAVISQKPSRDICQRGTSLTIQCQVDSQVTMMFWYRQQPGQSLTLIATANQGSEATYESGFVIDKFPISRPNLTFSTLTVSNMSPEDSSIYLCSVGGAGNTIYFGEGSWLTVV.

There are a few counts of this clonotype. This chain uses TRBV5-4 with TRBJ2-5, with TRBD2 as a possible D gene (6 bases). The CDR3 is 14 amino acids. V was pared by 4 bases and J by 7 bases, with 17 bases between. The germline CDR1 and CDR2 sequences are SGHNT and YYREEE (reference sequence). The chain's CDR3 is CASSGRDSAGTQYF. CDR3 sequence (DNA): TGTGCCAGCAGCGGCCGGGACTCCGCCGGGACCCAGTACTTC.

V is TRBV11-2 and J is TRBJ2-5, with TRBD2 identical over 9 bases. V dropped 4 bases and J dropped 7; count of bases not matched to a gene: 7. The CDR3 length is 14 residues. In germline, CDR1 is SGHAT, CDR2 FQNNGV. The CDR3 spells CASSSLTSGGTQYF. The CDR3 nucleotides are TGTGCCAGCAGCTCATTGACTAGCGGAGGGACCCAGTACTTC. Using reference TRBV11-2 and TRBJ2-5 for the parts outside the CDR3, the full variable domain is EAGVAQSPRYKIIEKRQSVAFWCNPISGHATLYWYQQILGQGPKLLIQFQNNGVVDDSQLPKDRFSAERLKGVDSTLKIQPAKLEDSAVYLCASSSLTSGGTQYFGPGTRLLVL.

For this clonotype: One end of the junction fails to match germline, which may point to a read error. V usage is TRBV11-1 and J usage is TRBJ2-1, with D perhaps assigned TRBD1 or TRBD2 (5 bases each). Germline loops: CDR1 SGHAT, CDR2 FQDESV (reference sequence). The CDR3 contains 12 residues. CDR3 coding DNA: TGTGCCAACAGCTCGGAGAGGGGTAAGCAGCTCTTC. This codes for CANSSERGKQLF.

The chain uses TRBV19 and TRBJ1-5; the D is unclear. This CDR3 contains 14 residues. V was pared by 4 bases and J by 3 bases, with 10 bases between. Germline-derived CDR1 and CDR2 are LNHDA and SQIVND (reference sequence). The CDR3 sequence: CASSKVVNNQPQHF. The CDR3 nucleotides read TGTGCCAGTAGTAAGGTTGTTAACAATCAGCCCCAGCATTTT.

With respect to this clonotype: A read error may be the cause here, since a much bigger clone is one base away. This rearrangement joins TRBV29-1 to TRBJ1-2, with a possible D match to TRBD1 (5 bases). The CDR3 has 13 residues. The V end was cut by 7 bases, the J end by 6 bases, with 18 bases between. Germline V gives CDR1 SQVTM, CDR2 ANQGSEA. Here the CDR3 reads CSARMGDHNGYTF. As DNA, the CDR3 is TGCAGCGCCCGCATGGGGGACCATAATGGCTACACCTTC.

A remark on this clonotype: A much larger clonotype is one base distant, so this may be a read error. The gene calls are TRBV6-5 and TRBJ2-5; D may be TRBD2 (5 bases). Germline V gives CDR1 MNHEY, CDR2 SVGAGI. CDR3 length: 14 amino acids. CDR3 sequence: CASKADGAVEAQYF. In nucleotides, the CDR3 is TGTGCCAGCAAGGCGGACGGAGCGGTAGAGGCCCAGTACTTC.

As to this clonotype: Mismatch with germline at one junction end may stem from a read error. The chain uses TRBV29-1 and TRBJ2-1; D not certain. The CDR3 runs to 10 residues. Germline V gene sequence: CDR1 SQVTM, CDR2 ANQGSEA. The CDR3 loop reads CNVVRSEQFF. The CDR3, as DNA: TGCAACGTTGTTCGAAGTGAGCAGTTCTTC.

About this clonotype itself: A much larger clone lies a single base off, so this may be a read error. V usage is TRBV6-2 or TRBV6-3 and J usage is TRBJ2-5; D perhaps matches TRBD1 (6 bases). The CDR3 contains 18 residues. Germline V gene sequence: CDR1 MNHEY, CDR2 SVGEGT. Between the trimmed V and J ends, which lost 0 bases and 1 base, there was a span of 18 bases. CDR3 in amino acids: CASSYSIEGEWGQETQYF. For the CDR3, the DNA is TGTGCCAGCAGTTACTCGATCGAGGGGGAGTGGGGCCAAGAGACCCAGTACTTC.

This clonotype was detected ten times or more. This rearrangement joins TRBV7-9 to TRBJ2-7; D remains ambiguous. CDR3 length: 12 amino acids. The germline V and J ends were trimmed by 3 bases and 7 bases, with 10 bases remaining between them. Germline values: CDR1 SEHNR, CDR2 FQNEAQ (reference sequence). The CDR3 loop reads CASSLPGKEQYF. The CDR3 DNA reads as TGTGCCAGCAGCTTGCCCGGTAAGGAGCAGTACTTC.

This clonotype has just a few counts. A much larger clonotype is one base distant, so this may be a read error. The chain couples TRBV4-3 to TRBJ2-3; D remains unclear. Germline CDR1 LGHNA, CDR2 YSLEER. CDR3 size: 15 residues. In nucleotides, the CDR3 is TGCGCCAGCAGCCCAACCGTGGGGTGGGCAGATACGCTGTATTTT. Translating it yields CASSPTVGWADTLYF.

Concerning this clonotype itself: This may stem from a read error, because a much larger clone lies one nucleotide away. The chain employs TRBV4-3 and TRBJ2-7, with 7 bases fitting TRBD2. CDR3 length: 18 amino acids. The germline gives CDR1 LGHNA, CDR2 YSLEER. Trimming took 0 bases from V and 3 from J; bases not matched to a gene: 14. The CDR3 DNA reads TGCGCCAGCAGCCAAGACGCGGCTCGAGTTGGACTAGTCTACGAGCAGTACTTC. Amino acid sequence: CASSQDAARVGLVYEQYF.

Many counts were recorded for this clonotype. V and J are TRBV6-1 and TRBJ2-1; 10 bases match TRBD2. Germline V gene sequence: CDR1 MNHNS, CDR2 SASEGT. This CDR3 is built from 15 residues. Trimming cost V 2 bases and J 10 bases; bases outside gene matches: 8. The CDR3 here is CASSERLAGVLEQFF. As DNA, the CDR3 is TGTGCCAGCAGTGAACGGCTAGCGGGAGTCTTGGAGCAGTTCTTC.

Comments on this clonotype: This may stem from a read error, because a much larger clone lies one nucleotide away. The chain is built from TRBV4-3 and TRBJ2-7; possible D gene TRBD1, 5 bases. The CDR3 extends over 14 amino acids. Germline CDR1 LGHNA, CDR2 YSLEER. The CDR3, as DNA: TGCGTCAGCAGCCACCAGGGAACCTCCTACGAGCAGTACTTC. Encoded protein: CVSSHQGTSYEQYF.

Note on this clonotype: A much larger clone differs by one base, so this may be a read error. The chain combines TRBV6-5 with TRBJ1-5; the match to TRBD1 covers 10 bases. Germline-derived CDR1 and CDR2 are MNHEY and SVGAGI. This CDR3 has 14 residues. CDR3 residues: CVSSLGQGDQPQHF. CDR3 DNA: TGTGTCAGCAGTCTCGGACAGGGGGATCAGCCCCAGCATTTT.